This passage covers 30 T cell receptor beta chains from one sample sequenced in a study of tumor-infiltrating lymphocytes in localized non-small cell lung cancer (dated by TCRdb to the early 2020s). The library was prepared using the immunoSEQ multiplex PCR assay. TCRdb mirrors the immuneACCESS table, restricted to in-frame sequences. Some clones are absent from its copies; in checked studies, under half trace to an unresolved V gene, and the reason for the others is unknown. This sample gives 12,000 to 15,000 clones in total; approximately 72% of them show up just once. Roughly a tenth of the sample is held by the ten biggest clonotypes. Sequencing input: uninvolved lung tissue not adjacent to the tumor. Every receptor here comes from a human donor with non-small cell lung cancer.

This sequence joins TRBV18 and TRBJ1-2, with D perhaps TRBD1 (5 bases). The CDR3 runs to 13 residues. V lost 4 bases and J 5 bases, leaving 11 bases between the germline ends. CDR1 and CDR2 from the germline V gene are KGHSH and LQKENI. The CDR3 DNA reads TGTGCCAGCTCACGAGGGGTCGGGTATGGCTACACCTTC. Its translation is CASSRGVGYGYTF. The variable domain in full, completed from reference TRBV18 and TRBJ1-2, reads NAGVMQNPRHLVRRRGQEARLRCSPMKGHSHVYWYRQLPEEGLKFMVYLQKENIIDESGMPKERFSAEFPKEGPSILRIQQVVRGDSAAYFCASSRGVGYGYTFGSGTRLTVV.

The chain's CDR3 is CASSPLTGVGQPQHF. The DNA for the CDR3 is TGTGCCAGTAGTCCTCTGACAGGGGTGGGGCAGCCCCAGCATTTT. This chain joins TRBV19 and TRBJ1-5, with TRBD1 identical over 8 bases. V shed 5 bases, J shed 7 bases, and the junction held 10 bases outside the gene matches. This CDR3 spans 15 amino acids. CDR1 is LNHDA and CDR2 is SQIVND in the germline V gene (reference sequence). The complete variable domain, with remaining parts taken from reference TRBV19 and TRBJ1-5, reads DGGITQSPKYLFRKEGQNVTLSCEQNLNHDAMYWYRQDPGQGLRLIYYSQIVNDFQKGDIAEGYSVSREKKESFPLTVTSAQKNPTAFYLCASSPLTGVGQPQHFGDGTRLSIL.

This clone came up once. The rearrangement links TRBV23-1 to TRBJ2-2; D might be TRBD2 (5 bases). TRBV23-1 is placed among ORFs of uncertain function. The CDR3 sequence is 12 residues long. V was trimmed by 4 bases and J by 6 bases, leaving 6 bases between them. CDR3 sequence reads: CASSRSAGELFF. For the CDR3, the DNA is TGCGCCAGCAGTCGTAGCGCCGGGGAGCTGTTTTTT.

DNA for the CDR3: TGTGCCAGCAGTTTGGAAGGAGAGACCCAGTACTTC. Its protein is CASSLEGETQYF. The chain links TRBV28 to TRBJ2-5; no reliable D call. The CDR3 has 12 amino acids. CDR1 MDHEN and CDR2 SYDVKM come from the germline V gene. V lost 3 bases and J lost 4, with 6 bases in between.

This clone is medium-sized (0.01 to 0.1%) within its sample. This chain links TRBV7-2 with TRBJ2-3; tentatively, D is TRBD1 (5 bases). The V and J ends lost 5 bases and 10 bases respectively, with 13 bases between them. CDR1 and CDR2 (germline): SGHTA, FQGNSA. The CDR3 runs to 12 residues. The CDR3 DNA reads TGTGCCAGCAGCCTGCAGGGTACTGCGCAGTATTTT. Translation: CASSLQGTAQYF. Using reference TRBV7-2 and TRBJ2-3 for the parts outside the CDR3, the full variable domain is GAGVSQSPSNKVTEKGKDVELRCDPISGHTALYWYRQSLGQGLEFLIYFQGNSAPDKSGLPSDRFSAERTGGSVSTLTIQRTQQEDSAVYLCASSLQGTAQYFGPGTRLTVL.

This clone is medium-sized in the sample. This chain links TRBV9 with TRBJ2-7; D is possibly TRBD2 (6 bases). V was pared by 4 bases and J by 5 bases, with 19 bases between. Germline CDR1 and CDR2: SGDLS and YYNGEE. The CDR3 runs 15 residues. The CDR3 DNA follows: TGTGCCAGCAGCTTTGGGGGGAATAGTGGGGACGAGCAGTACTTC. Its protein is CASSFGGNSGDEQYF.

The table lists this clone with a few counts. The chain has TRBV2 and TRBJ1-5; tentatively, D is TRBD1 (6 bases). The V gene's germline CDR1 is SNHLY and CDR2 FYNNEI. Trimming took off 8 bases at V and 5 bases at J, with 13 bases between the two ends. The CDR3 covers 13 residues. The CDR3 bases are TGTGCCAGCGGTACAGGGCAGGATCAGCCCCAGCATTTT. Translation gives CASGTGQDQPQHF. The full variable domain, completed using reference TRBV2 and TRBJ1-5, is EPEVTQTPSHQVTQMGQEVILRCVPISNHLYFYWYRQILGQKVEFLVSFYNNEISEKSEIFDDQFSVERPDGSNFTLKIRSTKLEDSAMYFCASGTGQDQPQHFGDGTRLSIL.

CDR3 region: CASSQEIHPNTEAFF. DNA of the CDR3: TGCGCCAGCAGCCAAGAGATACATCCGAACACTGAAGCTTTCTTT. J is TRBJ1-1 and V is TRBV4-1, with D unresolved. With 0 bases removed from V and 1 base from J, the gap between germline ends came to 9 bases. Germline V gene lookup returns CDR1 MGHRA and CDR2 YSYEKL. The CDR3 sequence is 15 residues long.

The chain couples TRBV2 to TRBJ2-1; 8 positions agree with TRBD1. There are 13 residues in the CDR3. V shed 3 bases and J 8 bases; nucleotides not matched to a gene: 3. Germline loops: CDR1 SNHLY, CDR2 FYNNEI. The CDR3 region has the DNA TGTGCCAGCAGTGACAGGGGGCGGGATGAGCAGTTCTTC. It is translated as CASSDRGRDEQFF.

This clone is termed medium-sized. The rearrangement uses TRBV4-3 and TRBJ2-2; 7 nucleotides match TRBD2. This CDR3 is 17 amino acids long. V was clipped by 5 bases and J by 5 bases; unmatched bases: 14. The germline CDR1 and CDR2 sequences are LGHNA and YSLEER. CDR3 loop: CASSWNSGGRRTGELFF. CDR3 DNA sequence: TGCGCCAGCAGCTGGAACTCGGGCGGGAGAAGAACCGGGGAGCTGTTTTTT.

The chain employs TRBV11-3 and TRBJ2-1, with D maybe TRBD2 (6 bases). V gave up 4 bases and J gave up 4 bases, with 17 bases separating them. The germline V gene encodes CDR1 SGHNT and CDR2 YENEEA. The CDR3 is made up of 16 amino acids. CDR3 in DNA: TGTGCCAGCAGCTCGACACTAGGGCGGGGTTACAATGAGCAGTTCTTC. It codes for CASSSTLGRGYNEQFF.

The chain couples TRBV19 to TRBJ1-2; TRBD1 agrees at 7 bases. Germline-derived CDR1 and CDR2 are LNHDA and SQIVND (reference sequence). This CDR3 has 15 amino acids. After removal of 6 bases from V and 2 bases from J, the junction contained 9 bases not matched to a gene. DNA of the CDR3: TGTGCCAGTAGGGAATACAGGGGAACAAACTATGGCTACACCTTC. This translates into CASREYRGTNYGYTF.

This chain links TRBV6-1 with TRBJ1-5, with D possibly being TRBD1 (6 bases). V was trimmed by 9 bases and J by 4 bases, leaving 13 bases between them. This CDR3 spans 13 amino acids. Germline-derived CDR1 and CDR2 are MNHNS and SASEGT. The CDR3 loop is CASRGGLNQPQHF. CDR3 DNA sequence: TGTGCCAGTAGAGGGGGGTTAAATCAGCCCCAGCATTTT.

Relative to its sample, this clone is medium-sized. The chain is built from TRBV10-3 and TRBJ1-5; D ambiguous. The CDR3 sequence is 14 residues long. Trimming removed 3 bases at V and 3 bases at J, with 9 bases between. Germline V gene data show CDR1 as ENHRY and CDR2 as SYGVKD. CDR3 protein: CAISDTRTNQPQHF. The CDR3 coding sequence is TGTGCCATCAGTGACACCCGGACCAATCAGCCCCAGCATTTT.

A few counts support this clone. This chain links TRBV6-1 with TRBJ2-7; unclear D gene. Germline V gives CDR1 MNHNS, CDR2 SASEGT. CDR3 length equals 15 residues. V lost 0 bases to trimming and J lost 4 bases, with 13 bases between them. The chain's CDR3 is CASSEALNLIYEQYF. The CDR3 DNA follows: TGTGCCAGCAGTGAAGCGCTGAACTTAATTTACGAGCAGTACTTC.

The J gene is TRBJ1-4, the V gene TRBV4-3; D is perhaps TRBD1 (6 bases). The germline gives CDR1 LGHNA, CDR2 YSLEER. Trimming removed 1 base from V and 5 bases from J, with 17 bases in between. This CDR3 is 17 amino acids long. The CDR3 is CASSQGMSGAANEKLFF. CDR3 DNA: TGCGCCAGCAGCCAAGGAATGTCGGGGGCGGCCAATGAAAAACTGTTTTTT.

This clone was picked up a small number of times. The V and J genes are TRBV6-5 and TRBJ1-2; 7 nucleotides match TRBD1. The length of the CDR3 is 15 residues. After removal of 5 bases from V and 5 bases from J, the junction contained 11 bases not matched to a gene. The V gene's germline CDR1 is MNHEY and CDR2 SVGAGI. The CDR3, as DNA: TGTGCCAGCAGTCCGACAGGGTCTGAGTATTATGGCTACACCTTC. Its protein is CASSPTGSEYYGYTF.

The chain uses TRBV7-2 and TRBJ1-6; 11 positions agree with TRBD1. The CDR3 has 17 amino acids. Germline-derived CDR1 and CDR2 are SGHTA and FQGNSA. J lost 10 bases, V lost 4 bases, and 12 bases had no gene match. The CDR3, as DNA: TGTGCCAGCAGCTCCCGGGACAGGGGGATTTTAGCCTCACCCCTCCACTTT. It yields the protein CASSSRDRGILASPLHF. Looking up the rest from reference TRBV7-2 and TRBJ1-6 gives the full variable domain: GAGVSQSPSNKVTEKGKDVELRCDPISGHTALYWYRQSLGQGLEFLIYFQGNSAPDKSGLPSDRFSAERTGGSVSTLTIQRTQQEDSAVYLCASSSRDRGILASPLHFGNGTRLTVT.

The gene calls are TRBV2 and TRBJ1-4; 10 positions match TRBD1. Trimming removed 5 bases from V and 4 bases from J; junction bases left unmatched: 1. The germline gives CDR1 SNHLY, CDR2 FYNNEI. The CDR3 runs 14 residues. The CDR3 DNA reads TGTGCCAGCAGTAGGGACAGGGGTAATGAAAAACTGTTTTTT. This gives the protein CASSRDRGNEKLFF.

The CDR3 reads CASSRGGNQETQYF. The CDR3 DNA reads as TGTGCCAGCAGCCGCGGGGGGAACCAAGAGACCCAGTACTTC. J is TRBJ2-5 and V is TRBV7-3, with 8 bases identical to TRBD2. The ends lost 5 bases at V and 0 bases at J; junction bases unmatched: 2. Germline V gene data show CDR1 as SGHTA and CDR2 as FQGTGA. The CDR3 is 14 residues long.

Concerning this clone: The sample contains more than one DNA sequence encoding this CDR3. The V and J genes are TRBV7-8 and TRBJ1-1; D may be TRBD1 (6 bases). Germline V gene lookup returns CDR1 SGHVS and CDR2 FQNEAQ. V was pared by 3 bases and J by 0 bases, with 8 bases between. The CDR3 covers 14 residues. The CDR3 DNA reads as TGTGCCAGCAGCTTTGGACAGATGAACACTGAAGCTTTCTTT. Translating gives CASSFGQMNTEAFF. Together with reference TRBV7-8 and TRBJ1-1, the CDR3 gives the full variable domain: GAGVSQSPRYKVAKRGQDVALRCDPISGHVSLFWYQQALGQGPEFLTYFQNEAQLDKSGLPSDRFFAERPEGSVSTLKIQRTQQEDSAVYLCASSFGQMNTEAFFGQGTRLTVV.

This clone appeared a single time. J is TRBJ2-2 and V is TRBV7-2, with 8 bases aligning to TRBD2. V lost 6 bases and J lost 0; bases outside the gene matches: 3. The length of the CDR3 is 15 residues. Germline CDR1 and CDR2: SGHTA and FQGNSA. This CDR3 is CASRRSGANTGELFF. DNA for the CDR3: TGTGCCAGCAGACGTAGCGGGGCGAACACCGGGGAGCTGTTTTTT.

The V and J genes are TRBV5-1 and TRBJ2-5; either TRBD1 or TRBD2 may supply D (5 bases each). This CDR3 region has 14 residues. CDR1 is SGHRS, CDR2 YFSETQ, per germline. V dropped 3 bases and J dropped 5 bases, with 14 bases sitting between them. The DNA for the CDR3 is TGCGCCAGCAGCTCCTACGGGACGGGGGAGACCCAGTACTTC. Protein sequence: CASSSYGTGETQYF.

This chain uses TRBV27 with TRBJ1-1; D unresolved. There are 14 residues in the CDR3. V was cut by 2 bases and J by 6 bases, with 13 bases left in between. Germline CDR1 MNHEY, CDR2 SMNVEV (reference sequence). This CDR3 reads CASSLNGFGAEAFF. As DNA, the CDR3 is TGTGCCAGCAGTTTAAACGGTTTTGGCGCTGAAGCTTTCTTT.

The chain carries TRBV7-3 and TRBJ2-2, with 8 bases fitting TRBD1. Germline CDR1 and CDR2: SGHTA and FQGTGA. This CDR3 has 17 residues. Trimming cost V 0 bases and J 6 bases; bases outside gene matches: 9. The CDR3 sequence: CASSLTPGQANPGELFF. CDR3 sequence (DNA): TGTGCCAGCAGCTTAACGCCGGGACAGGCTAATCCCGGGGAGCTGTTTTTT. Based on the CDR3 plus reference TRBV7-3 and TRBJ2-2, the full variable domain is GAGVSQTPSNKVTEKGKYVELRCDPISGHTALYWYRQSLGQGPEFLIYFQGTGAADDSGLPNDRFFAVRPEGSVSTLKIQRTERGDSAVYLCASSLTPGQANPGELFFGEGSRLTVL.

The rearrangement links TRBV10-3 to TRBJ2-6, with 10 bases fitting TRBD1. V shed 8 bases and J 1 base; nucleotides not matched to a gene: 5. The germline gives CDR1 ENHRY, CDR2 SYGVKD. CDR3 length: 16 residues. CDR3 amino acids: CAIRDRGRSGANVLTF. The CDR3 nucleotides read TGTGCCATCCGGGACAGGGGAAGGTCTGGGGCCAACGTCCTGACTTTC.

The chain employs TRBV7-2 and TRBJ1-6; no reliable D call. Germline V gene sequence: CDR1 SGHTA, CDR2 FQGNSA. The ends were cut back, 3 bases at V and 9 bases at J, with 15 bases in the middle. This CDR3 contains 15 residues. CDR3 nucleotide sequence: TGTGCCAGCAGCTTCGCGGCGGCGGTGGGTTCACCCCTCCACTTT. Translating gives CASSFAAAVGSPLHF.

The J gene is TRBJ2-6, the V gene TRBV28; TRBD1 matches at 8 bases. Germline trimming cut 4 bases from V and 4 bases from J; bases unmatched to any gene: 6. The length of the CDR3 is 16 residues. Germline V gene sequence: CDR1 MDHEN, CDR2 SYDVKM. CDR3 protein: CASSSQGAVGANVLTF. As DNA, the CDR3 is TGTGCCAGCAGTTCCCAGGGGGCGGTAGGGGCCAACGTCCTGACTTTC.

This clone was found a few times. The rearrangement links TRBV27 to TRBJ2-3; TRBD1 is a possible D gene (6 bases). The length of the CDR3 is 15 residues. V was trimmed by 2 bases and J by 2 bases, leaving 11 bases between them. Germline CDR1 reads MNHEY; CDR2 reads SMNVEV (reference sequence). The CDR3: CASSLQGSHTDTQYF. CDR3 bases: TGTGCCAGCAGTTTACAGGGGTCACACACAGATACGCAGTATTTT.

This chain links TRBV7-2 with TRBJ1-5; D ambiguous. The V and J ends lost 3 bases and 2 bases respectively, with 8 bases between them. The length of the CDR3 is 14 residues. Looked up from germline, CDR1 is SGHTA and CDR2 is FQGNSA. The CDR3 loop is CASSFAGGNQPQHF. As DNA, the CDR3 is TGTGCCAGCAGCTTCGCAGGCGGCAATCAGCCCCAGCATTTT.